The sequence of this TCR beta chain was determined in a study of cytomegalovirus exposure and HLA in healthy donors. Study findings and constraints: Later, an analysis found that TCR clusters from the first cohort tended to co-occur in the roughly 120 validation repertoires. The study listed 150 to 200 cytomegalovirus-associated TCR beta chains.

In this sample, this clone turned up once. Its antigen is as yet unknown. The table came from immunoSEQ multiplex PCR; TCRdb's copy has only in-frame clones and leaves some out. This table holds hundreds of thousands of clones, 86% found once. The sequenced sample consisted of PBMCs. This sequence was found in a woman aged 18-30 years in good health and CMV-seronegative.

The CDR3: CAISERGGENIQYF. In nucleotides, the CDR3 is TGTGCCATCAGTGAGCGAGGGGGGGAAAACATTCAGTACTTC. J is TRBJ2-4 and V is TRBV10-3, with D possibly being TRBD2 (7 bases). The CDR3 loop spans 14 amino acids. Trimming took off 2 bases at V and 5 bases at J, with 10 bases between the two ends. The germline CDR1 and CDR2 sequences are ENHRY and SYGVKD.